These 27 T cell receptor beta chains originate from one sample sequenced in a study of PD-L1 blockade in urothelial cancer. Profiled with immunoSEQ multiplex PCR; TCRdb holds only in-frame clones, not every one. Among about 100,000 clones listed, over 80% were seen once. The sample in question was PBMCs, obtained around atezolizumab (anti-PD-L1) treatment. The receptors here all came from a woman aged 80 or over with urothelial cancer.

The gene calls are TRBV28 and TRBJ2-1, with 8 bases aligning to TRBD2. The CDR3 contains 15 residues. V shed 1 base and J 3 bases; nucleotides not matched to a gene: 2. CDR1 MDHEN and CDR2 SYDVKM come from the germline V gene. CDR3 nucleotides: TGTGCCAGCAGTTTATCCCGGGAGGGCTACAATGAGCAGTTCTTC. This gives the protein CASSLSREGYNEQFF.

J is TRBJ1-5 and V is TRBV4-1; TRBD1 matches 9 bases. The germline CDR1 and CDR2 sequences are MGHRA and YSYEKL. V was clipped by 4 bases and J by 2 bases; unmatched bases: 6. The CDR3 sequence is 16 residues long. CDR3 loop: CASSPQQGAGNQPQHF. The CDR3 bases are TGCGCCAGCAGCCCTCAACAGGGGGCCGGCAATCAGCCCCAGCATTTT.

This clone was observed a single time. The V call is TRBV30, the J call TRBJ2-2; 7 nucleotides line up with TRBD1. V shed 8 bases, J shed 2 bases, and the junction held 8 bases outside the gene matches. The CDR3 has 14 residues. Germline CDR1 reads GTSNPN; CDR2 reads SVGIG (reference sequence). CDR3 residues: CARIDRVNTGELFF. The CDR3, as DNA: TGTGCCCGCATCGACAGGGTTAACACCGGGGAGCTGTTTTTT. Supplemented by reference TRBV30 and TRBJ2-2, the full variable domain reads SQTIHQWPATLVQPVGSPLSLECTVEGTSNPNLYWYRQAAGRGLQLLFYSVGIGQISSEVPQNLSASRPQDRQFILSSKKLLLSDSGFYLCARIDRVNTGELFFGEGSRLTVL.

The J gene is TRBJ2-1, the V gene TRBV10-3; a weak D match, TRBD2 (6 bases). Germline CDR1 and CDR2: ENHRY and SYGVKD. This CDR3 is 15 amino acids long. The V end was cut by 6 bases, the J end by 4 bases, with 16 bases between. The chain's CDR3 is CAIRGGLAIYNEQFF. For the CDR3, the DNA is TGTGCCATCAGAGGTGGCCTAGCGATATACAATGAGCAGTTCTTC.

The gene calls are TRBV7-2 and TRBJ2-7; D may be TRBD2 (6 bases). Looked up from germline, CDR1 is SGHTA and CDR2 is FQGNSA. V lost 1 base and J 3 bases, leaving 16 bases between the germline ends. The CDR3 contains 16 residues. Written as DNA, the CDR3 is TGTGCCAGCAGCTTAGTGGCGGGACCGTCGGGCTACGAGCAGTACTTC. Translated: CASSLVAGPSGYEQYF.

This rearrangement joins TRBV7-9 to TRBJ2-7; 9 positions agree with TRBD2. V shed 4 bases and J 1 base; nucleotides not matched to a gene: 5. The CDR3 loop spans 15 amino acids. The germline V gene has CDR1 SEHNR and CDR2 FQNEAQ (reference sequence). CDR3 protein: CASSSPLAGSYEQYF. The CDR3 nucleotides are TGTGCCAGCAGCTCACCGCTAGCGGGATCCTACGAGCAGTACTTC.

This chain connects TRBV5-1 to TRBJ2-7; D is unclear. V was cut by 3 bases and J by 2 bases, with 12 bases left in between. The CDR3 contains 14 residues. The germline gives CDR1 SGHRS, CDR2 YFSETQ. CDR3 loop: CASSSAHTTYEQYF. CDR3 bases: TGCGCCAGCAGCTCAGCCCATACTACCTACGAGCAGTACTTC.

V and J are TRBV11-1 and TRBJ2-2; 14 positions agree with TRBD2. The junction had 11 bases not matched to a gene; V was cut back by 4 bases and J by 4 bases. This CDR3 has 19 residues. Germline CDR1 SGHAT, CDR2 FQDESV (reference sequence). CDR3 residues: CASSSGRLAGGPSTGELFF. In nucleotides, the CDR3 is TGTGCCAGCAGCTCAGGCCGACTAGCGGGAGGGCCGTCCACCGGGGAGCTGTTTTTT.

This rearrangement joins TRBV30 to TRBJ2-1; 10 positions agree with TRBD2. V shed 0 bases and J 2 bases; nucleotides not matched to a gene: 10. Germline CDR1 reads GTSNPN; CDR2 reads SVGIG (reference sequence). The CDR3 totals 18 residues. This CDR3 reads CAWSVRTSGVLAYNEQFF. CDR3 in DNA: TGTGCCTGGAGTGTCAGGACTAGCGGAGTCCTAGCCTACAATGAGCAGTTCTTC.

The V call is TRBV7-9, the J call TRBJ1-1; D gene unclear. Germline V lookup: CDR1 SEHNR, CDR2 FQNEAQ (reference sequence). Deletions cut 2 bases from V and 3 bases from J, with 7 bases between. The CDR3 covers 13 residues. The CDR3 reads CASSLTRDTEAFF. CDR3 sequence (DNA): TGTGCCAGCAGCTTAACGCGGGACACTGAAGCTTTCTTT.

The V and J genes are TRBV9 and TRBJ2-3; D may be TRBD2 (5 bases). This CDR3 is 14 amino acids long. The ends were cut back, 4 bases at V and 1 base at J, with 10 bases in the middle. Germline CDR1 and CDR2: SGDLS and YYNGEE. CDR3 DNA sequence: TGTGCCAGCAGCCCCATCGGGGGCACAGATACGCAGTATTTT. Protein: CASSPIGGTDTQYF.

CDR3 sequence: CASSIYRGMNTEAFF. In nucleotides, the CDR3 is TGTGCCAGCAGCATCTACAGGGGTATGAACACTGAAGCTTTCTTT. This chain links TRBV11-2 with TRBJ1-1, with TRBD1 matching over 7 bases. Losses at the gene ends were 5 bases for V and 0 bases for J; bases not matched to a gene: 6. CDR3 length: 15 amino acids. Germline CDR1 SGHAT, CDR2 FQNNGV.

The J gene is TRBJ2-2, the V gene TRBV21-1; the D call of TRBD2 is as the table states it, not checked on the DNA. TRBV21-1 is tagged as a pseudogene. This CDR3 contains 14 residues. As DNA, the CDR3 is TGTGCCCCCTTCCTAGCGGGAGCTGGCGGGGAGCTGTTTTTT. Translating gives CAPFLAGAGGELFF.

The gene calls are TRBV9 and TRBJ1-5; the match to TRBD1 covers 7 bases. Germline V gene data show CDR1 as SGDLS and CDR2 as YYNGEE. With 3 bases clipped from V and 0 bases from J, the junction kept 3 bases outside the gene matches. The CDR3 sequence is 15 residues long. The CDR3 protein is CASSGQGGSNQPQHF. In nucleotides, the CDR3 is TGTGCCAGCAGCGGACAGGGTGGTAGCAATCAGCCCCAGCATTTT.

The J gene is TRBJ2-2, the V gene TRBV30; D might be TRBD1 (6 bases). This CDR3 comprises 15 residues. CDR1 and CDR2 (germline): GTSNPN, SVGIG (reference sequence). V gave up 8 bases and J gave up 4 bases, with 20 bases separating them. The DNA for the CDR3 is TGTGCCAGAAGAGTAGGGGGATATGCCACCGGGGAGCTGTTTTTT. Translated, it gives CARRVGGYATGELFF.

The chain carries TRBV11-2 and TRBJ1-5; D not certain. The germline V gene has CDR1 SGHAT and CDR2 FQNNGV. The CDR3 loop spans 13 amino acids. Deletions cut 0 bases from V and 7 bases from J, with 7 bases between. The CDR3 sequence is CASSLESSQPQHF. The CDR3 DNA follows: TGTGCCAGCAGCTTAGAGAGTTCCCAGCCCCAGCATTTT.

The chain recombines TRBV7-3 with TRBJ2-7; 10 nucleotides line up with TRBD1. CDR3 length equals 13 residues. J gave up 5 bases and V 3 bases, and 1 base lay outside the gene matches. Germline CDR1 and CDR2: SGHTA and FQGTGA. CDR3 residues: CASSLGTGDEQYF. The CDR3 DNA reads TGTGCCAGCAGCTTGGGGACAGGGGACGAGCAGTACTTC.

The gene calls are TRBV10-2 and TRBJ1-5, with D tentatively TRBD1 (6 bases). V was shortened by 8 bases and J by 0 bases, with 11 bases between the two germline ends. The CDR3 runs to 14 residues. In germline, CDR1 is WSHSY, CDR2 SAAADI. CDR3 loop: CASAGDYSNQPQHF. The CDR3 coding sequence is TGCGCCAGCGCAGGGGATTATAGCAATCAGCCCCAGCATTTT.

This chain connects TRBV9 to TRBJ2-1; 8 bases are a match to TRBD2. V trimming: 5 bases; J trimming: 7 bases; junction bases outside the gene matches: 5. CDR3 length: 13 amino acids. From germline, CDR1 is SGDLS and CDR2 YYNGEE. DNA for the CDR3: TGTGCCAGCAGTATGTCGGGGGGGAATGAGCAGTTCTTC. Protein product: CASSMSGGNEQFF.

The chain uses TRBV5-1 and TRBJ2-1; no definite D call. CDR1 and CDR2 from the germline V gene are SGHRS and YFSETQ. Trimming left V 1 base short and J 0 bases short, with 8 bases between. This CDR3 comprises 15 residues. The CDR3 loop is CASSLTRSSYNEQFF. CDR3 sequence (DNA): TGCGCCAGCAGCTTGACGCGGAGCTCCTACAATGAGCAGTTCTTC.

J is TRBJ2-3 and V is TRBV15; D call uncertain. CDR1 and CDR2 from the germline V gene are LNHNV and YYDKDF (reference sequence). The CDR3 covers 13 residues. With 0 bases removed from V and 4 bases from J, the gap between germline ends came to 5 bases. The CDR3 sequence is CATSRERSDTQYF. The CDR3 nucleotides are TGTGCCACCAGCAGAGAGCGCTCAGATACGCAGTATTTT.

The chain's CDR3 is CASSPDTELYTIYF. The CDR3 DNA follows: TGTGCCAGCAGTCCGGACACCGAACTCTACACCATATATTTT. The chain employs TRBV6-1 and TRBJ1-3; TRBD1 is a possible D gene (5 bases). Per germline, CDR1 MNHNS and CDR2 SASEGT. This CDR3 region has 14 residues. V lost 5 bases and J 8 bases, leaving 16 bases between the germline ends.

The chain couples TRBV28 to TRBJ1-2; TRBD1 matches 10 bases. The V and J ends lost 3 bases and 7 bases, in that order; junction bases with no gene match: 2. CDR3 length: 13 residues. The germline V gene encodes CDR1 MDHEN and CDR2 SYDVKM. CDR3 nucleotides: TGTGCCAGCAGTTTGGGACAGGGGTCTGGCTACACCTTC. Translating gives CASSLGQGSGYTF.

J is TRBJ1-3 and V is TRBV18; D not certain. Looked up from germline, CDR1 is KGHSH and CDR2 is LQKENI. V dropped 6 bases and J dropped 2 bases, with 14 bases sitting between them. The CDR3 sequence is 15 residues long. Here the CDR3 reads CASSHSGKPGNTIYF. The CDR3 DNA follows: TGTGCCAGCTCCCATTCCGGGAAGCCTGGAAACACCATATATTTT.

The chain links TRBV6-1 to TRBJ2-7; no clear D gene. The CDR3 sequence is 15 residues long. The ends were cut back, 2 bases at V and 0 bases at J, with 11 bases in the middle. CDR1 and CDR2 (germline): MNHNS, SASEGT. The CDR3 DNA sequence: TGTGCCAGCAGTGAAATCGGTCTTTCCTCCTACGAGCAGTACTTC. It is translated as CASSEIGLSSYEQYF.

The gene calls are TRBV5-1 and TRBJ2-7; TRBD2 agrees at 7 bases. CDR3 length: 15 residues. Trimming at V came to 0 bases and at J to 6 bases, leaving 9 bases not matched to a gene. CDR1 is SGHRS and CDR2 is YFSETQ in the germline V gene. For the CDR3, the DNA is TGCGCCAGCAGCTTGGCCGGGGGGATTGGAAGCGAGCAGTACTTC. As protein: CASSLAGGIGSEQYF.

A single count supports this clone. The V call is TRBV25-1, the J call TRBJ2-2, with a tentative D call TRBD2 (6 bases). The germline CDR1 and CDR2 sequences are MGHDK and SYGVNS. This CDR3 region has 15 residues. Trimming took 6 bases from V and 2 from J, leaving 13 bases between them. In nucleotides, the CDR3 is TGTGCCAGCAGACAAATGGGGGGAAACACCGGGGAGCTGTTTTTT. Its protein product is CASRQMGGNTGELFF. The variable domain in full, with the rest retrieved from reference TRBV25-1 and TRBJ2-2, is EADIYQTPRYLVIGTGKKITLECSQTMGHDKMYWYQQDPGMELHLIHYSYGVNSTEKGDLSSESTVSRIRTEHFPLTLESARPSHTSQYLCASRQMGGNTGELFFGEGSRLTVL.